This entry lists 8 T cell receptor beta chains sequenced from one sample in a study of T cell responses to AZD1222 COVID-19 vaccine. The assay was immunoSEQ multiplex PCR, and TCRdb's table has in-frame clones only and misses some. Of 120,000 or so clones listed, approximately 90% are singletons. The material was peripheral blood, obtained 28 days after the second AZD1222 dose. The source is an adult who received the AZD1222 COVID-19 vaccine.

V usage is TRBV7-9 and J usage is TRBJ2-5, with 7 bases matching TRBD1. The V and J ends lost 5 bases and 5 bases, in that order; junction bases with no gene match: 11. Germline CDR1 reads SEHNR; CDR2 reads FQNEAQ (reference sequence). The CDR3 contains 15 residues. CDR3 residues: CASSGGQAVGETQYF. The DNA of the CDR3 is TGTGCCAGCAGCGGAGGACAGGCGGTAGGGGAGACCCAGTACTTC.

This chain links TRBV30 with TRBJ2-2; TRBD2 matches 8 bases. This CDR3 spans 17 amino acids. Germline values: CDR1 GTSNPN, CDR2 SVGIG (reference sequence). J lost 3 bases, V lost 0 bases, and 9 bases had no gene match. This CDR3 reads CAWSVQTGGPYTGELFF. The CDR3 region has the DNA TGTGCCTGGAGTGTACAGACGGGGGGGCCATACACCGGGGAGCTGTTTTTT.

The chain uses TRBV30 and TRBJ1-3; maybe TRBD1 (6 bases). The CDR3 extends over 15 amino acids. V lost 0 bases, J lost 4 bases, and 13 bases lay in between. Germline-derived CDR1 and CDR2 are GTSNPN and SVGIG (reference sequence). The CDR3 nucleotides are TGTGCCTGGAGTGTATCCTGGGGGCCAGGAAACACCATATATTTT. Translation gives CAWSVSWGPGNTIYF.

This chain connects TRBV5-6 to TRBJ2-7, with TRBD1 matching 11 bases. Germline lookup yields CDR1 SGHDT and CDR2 YYEEEE. The CDR3 is made up of 15 amino acids. The V segment lost 0 bases and the J segment 4 bases; nucleotides outside the gene matches: 3. CDR3 coding DNA: TGTGCCAGCAGCTTGGTTGGACAGGGGGCATACGAGCAGTACTTC. This sequence encodes CASSLVGQGAYEQYF.

The chain links TRBV28 to TRBJ2-5; TRBD2 agrees at 10 bases. Germline V gives CDR1 MDHEN, CDR2 SYDVKM. V lost 1 base, J lost 2 bases, and 4 bases stayed unmatched. The CDR3 is made up of 16 amino acids. The CDR3 loop is CASSLYALAGQETQYF. The CDR3 DNA follows: TGTGCCAGCAGTTTATACGCACTAGCGGGACAAGAGACCCAGTACTTC.

The chain has TRBV5-4 and TRBJ2-2; no clear D gene. Germline CDR1 SGHNT, CDR2 YYREEE (reference sequence). Trimming took off 7 bases at V and 6 bases at J, with 16 bases between the two ends. The CDR3 loop spans 14 amino acids. The CDR3 bases are TGTGCCAGCGCCGACATAGCTATCCCCGGGGAGCTGTTTTTT. This sequence encodes CASADIAIPGELFF. The full variable domain, in which reference TRBV5-4 and TRBJ2-2 provide the parts outside the CDR3, is ETGVTQSPTHLIKTRGQQVTLRCSSQSGHNTVSWYQQALGQGPQFIFQYYREEENGRGNFPPRFSGLQFPNYSSELNVNALELDDSALYLCASADIAIPGELFFGEGSRLTVL.

As for this clone: Different DNA sequences within this sample yield the same CDR3. The rearrangement joins TRBV27 to TRBJ2-7; perhaps TRBD1 as D (6 bases). V lost 2 bases to trimming and J lost 1 base, with 6 bases between them. The CDR3 length is 13 residues. CDR1 and CDR2 (germline): MNHEY, SMNVEV (reference sequence). The CDR3 sequence: CASSLTGSYEQYF. The CDR3, as DNA: TGTGCCAGCAGTTTAACAGGGTCCTACGAGCAGTACTTC.

J is TRBJ1-1 and V is TRBV7-8; the D is unclear. V lost 2 bases to trimming and J lost 5 bases, with 12 bases between them. CDR3 length: 14 amino acids. CDR1 and CDR2 from the germline V gene are SGHVS and FQNEAQ. CDR3 DNA: TGTGCCAGCAGCTTATATCCTGGGCGTACTGAAGCTTTCTTT. Encoded protein: CASSLYPGRTEAFF.